This is a list of T cell receptor beta chains from one sample in a study of shared clonotypes between healthy human individuals. Assay used: immunoSEQ multiplex PCR; TCRdb lists only in-frame clones, some missing. The sample lists approximately 2.1 million clones, more than 85% occurring once. Material for sequencing was naive CD4+ T cells from PBMCs. These TCRs come from a man between 18 and 29 years old in good health. Some clones in this sample may be carry-over from other donors' samples. Each CDR3 is given without its conserved first and last residue. The order of the fields is J gene, V gene, CDR3 protein.

>TRBJ1-5|TRBV6-6
ASTLRQGQQPQH
>TRBJ2-1|TRBV19
AVGNGRNYNEQF
>TRBJ2-1|TRBV28
ASSYPDRDNEQF
>TRBJ1-2|TRBV6-1
ASSEEEGGYGYT
>TRBJ1-1|TRBV19
ASTQAHFSNTEAF
>TRBJ1-5|TRBV7-9
ASSLGVDQPQH
>TRBJ1-2|TRBV9
ASSERDSVRRGYT
>TRBJ2-1|TRBV30
AWTLGRRLPPSSYNEQF
>TRBJ1-1|TRBV12-5
ASAPEQSEAF
>TRBJ1-1|TRBV18
ASSPGQLTEAF
>TRBJ2-7|TRBV5-6
ASTLGGGGLSYEQY
>TRBJ2-7|TRBV4-2
ASSQAPRGKNPYEQY
>TRBJ2-3|TRBV27
ASSFNRRSPQATDTQY
>TRBJ2-5|TRBV6-6
ASRPQRDQETQY
>TRBJ2-7|TRBV5-1
ASSTLRDAPDEQY
>TRBJ1-2|TRBV28
ASSYRGGMSGYT
>TRBJ1-2|TRBV18
ASSPPGQASYGYT
>TRBJ2-7|TRBV7-6
ASSREYNQYEQY
>TRBJ2-3|TRBV11-2
ASSPLAGTDTQY
>TRBJ2-7|TRBV6-5
ASSVLAGGWAY
>TRBJ2-6|TRBV4-1
ASSQVGVWRAGGANVLT
>TRBJ1-3|TRBV4-2
ASSPTGSLSGNTIY
>TRBJ2-3|TRBV7-9
ASSLNGVGD
>TRBJ1-2|TRBV25-1
ASSESGTGASYT
>TRBJ2-1|TRBV11-2
ASSDPRASGPNEQF
>TRBJ2-5|TRBV27
ASSRALGTQY
>TRBJ2-7|TRBV7-2
ASSLARSSSYEQY
>TRBJ1-5|TRBV28
ASSLYFQGVRHGGNQPQH
>TRBJ2-3|TRBV28
ASSLGPQAADTQY
>TRBJ1-2|TRBV27
ASSPIPGQGNYGYT
>TRBJ2-7|TRBV7-3
ASSLGPRHYEQY
>TRBJ1-5|TRBV30
AWSADHNQPQH
>TRBJ1-2|TRBV28
ASSPPGTDYGYT
>TRBJ2-5|TRBV10-3
AISDWGSGSRTQY
>TRBJ1-2|TRBV6-5
ASSYFDRGGYT